This T cell receptor (beta chain) was found in a study of shared clonotypes between healthy human individuals. Remarks on this clone: What it binds is not known.

Study findings and constraints: Apart from blood, nothing was sampled; tissue repertoires likely differ. Around 5% of naive CD4 clonotypes were common to a few donors.

This CDR3 is built from 12 residues. Looked up from germline, CDR1 is SGDLS and CDR2 is YYNGEE. The ends were cut back, 3 bases at V and 8 bases at J, with 11 bases in the middle. As originally analysed: As immunoSEQ supplied junction-only sequences (without quality scores), filtering differed. Using immunoSEQ multiplex PCR, the repertoire was profiled, and TCRdb retains in-frame clones only, with some absent. V, J and clone size are taken as reported in that table, and D and trimming were inferred from the DNA itself. The table has some 87,000 clones, 60% to 70% seen once. Material: memory CD8+ T cells sorted from blood. Documented subset: CD45RO+ cells pooled with CCR7-negative TemRA cells. This TCR derives from a man aged 25-45 years in good health. The chain uses TRBV9 and TRBJ1-2, with no clear D. The CDR3 nucleotides are TGTGCCAGCAGCGCCCCGGGGTACGGCTACACCTTC. Residues: CASSAPGYGYTF.